This T cell receptor (beta chain) originates from a study of PD-L1 blockade in urothelial cancer. Whole-study context: In about 2014, patients got going on atezolizumab, taking 1,200 mg intravenously every 3 weeks. Blood drawn 3 weeks (second dose) and 6 weeks after treatment start was analyzed. About 85% of the 29 patients were men with bladder-origin urothelial cancer. Study-wide results and caveats: Sub-median blood TCR clonality before treatment predicted longer survival.

Comments on this clone: Its antigen remains unidentified.

Libraries were prepared by immunoSEQ multiplex PCR; TCRdb keeps only in-frame clonotypes and omits some of them. In the table there are some 52,000 clones, around 80% of which are singletons. CDR3 length: 15 residues. CDR1 LGHNA and CDR2 YSLEER come from the germline V gene. V lost 0 bases and J 8 bases, leaving 13 bases between the germline ends. Time point denoted: pretreatment peripheral blood. The genes are TRBV4-3 and TRBJ1-4; D not certain. The source was PBMCs, collected around atezolizumab (anti-PD-L1) treatment. This sequence was found in a man in his 70s with urothelial cancer. The CDR3 spells CASSQERGPSEKLFF. CDR3 nucleotides: TGCGCCAGCAGCCAAGAGAGAGGGCCAAGCGAAAAACTGTTTTTT.